These T cell receptor beta chains were read from a single sample in a study of T cell clusters in autoimmune cytopenias. TCRdb reprocessed the multiplex PCR reads and reports one entry per CDR3 protein, with no DNA. Recorded for this sample: over 10,000 distinct CDR3 sequences. Sequencing used peripheral blood. These receptors were taken from a human donor with an autoimmune cytopenia or autoimmune hepatitis (not recorded which). Each CDR3 is given with its conserved first and last residue. The order of the fields is J gene, clone size, V gene, CDR3 length, CDR3 protein. Size tells how often a clone was seen (once, few, many) or the class of an expanded clone, and some rows leave it out.

>TRBJ2-7|NA|TRBV7-9|14
CASSLAEGRWEQYF
>TRBJ2-1|NA|TRBV6-2/TRBV6-3|15
CASSYRGGPYNEQFF
>TRBJ2-5|NA|TRBV6-1|13
CASSGSSQETQYF
>TRBJ2-2|medium-sized|TRBV30|15
CAWSRLPWNTGELFF
>TRBJ2-5|NA|TRBV30|15
CAWTSGSGSYNEQYF
>TRBJ2-7|medium-sized|TRBV19|14
CATRGAGSSYEQYF
>TRBJ2-6|medium-sized|TRBV19|15
CASSVGQSGANVLTF
>TRBJ2-7|NA|TRBV15|16
CATSRGASGWRNEQYF
>TRBJ1-2|NA|TRBV27|13
CASSLRGNYGYTF
>TRBJ2-1|medium-sized|TRBV19|11
CASYRGGEQFF
>TRBJ1-2|NA|TRBV10-3|13
CAISESSVGGYTF
>TRBJ2-1|NA|TRBV6-5|14
CASSRRGGVVEQFF
>TRBJ1-5|medium-sized|TRBV29-1|14
CSVACGRADQPQHF
>TRBJ2-7|NA|TRBV30|13
CAWNQQGFHEQYF